One sample yielded the 32 T cell receptor beta chains listed below, sequenced in a study of T cell responses to AZD1222 COVID-19 vaccine. Generated by immunoSEQ multiplex PCR, the TCRdb table keeps only in-frame clones and is missing some. The sample includes approximately 64,000 clones, roughly 84% of them seen just once. The sequencing used peripheral blood, collected on day 0 of AZD1222 vaccination. These receptors all stem from an adult in good health.

This clone was seen once. The rearrangement uses TRBV29-1 and TRBJ2-3, with D maybe TRBD2 (6 bases). Germline values: CDR1 SQVTM, CDR2 ANQGSEA. The V and J ends lost 4 bases and 0 bases respectively, with 11 bases between them. The CDR3 is made up of 14 amino acids. CDR3 sequence: CSVAGTSSTDTQYF. As DNA, the CDR3 is TGCAGCGTTGCCGGGACTTCTAGCACAGATACGCAGTATTTT.

The chain recombines TRBV19 with TRBJ1-1; D perhaps matches TRBD1 (6 bases). CDR1 is LNHDA and CDR2 is SQIVND in the germline V gene (reference sequence). The CDR3 spans 15 residues. V shed 2 bases and J shed 3 bases, with 13 bases lying between them. The CDR3 DNA reads TGTGCCAGTAGTATAACTCACAGGGCTCACACTGAAGCTTTCTTT. It is translated as CASSITHRAHTEAFF.

The gene calls are TRBV13 and TRBJ2-1, with D perhaps matching TRBD2 (6 bases). The length of the CDR3 is 14 residues. Trimming removed 5 bases at V and 4 bases at J, with 12 bases between. Germline CDR1 PRHDT, CDR2 FYEKMQ (reference sequence). DNA for the CDR3: TGTGCCAGCAGCCCTTTGGGGACTTACAATGAGCAGTTCTTC. Protein product: CASSPLGTYNEQFF.

This rearrangement joins TRBV18 to TRBJ1-4; D gene unclear. This CDR3 comprises 18 residues. CDR1 is KGHSH, CDR2 LQKENI, per germline. V dropped 2 bases and J dropped 0 bases, with 16 bases sitting between them. The CDR3 DNA follows: TGTGCCAGCTCACCATCCGGCCTCCAGCCTCCAACTAATGAAAAACTGTTTTTT. Residues: CASSPSGLQPPTNEKLFF.

V gene TRBV5-1 combines with J gene TRBJ2-7, with no clear D. CDR1 is SGHRS and CDR2 is YFSETQ in the germline V gene. Deletions cut 1 base from V and 3 bases from J, with 11 bases between. This CDR3 has 14 residues. The CDR3 reads CASSLQGDLYEQYF. CDR3 DNA: TGCGCCAGCAGCTTGCAAGGCGACCTCTACGAGCAGTACTTC.

The chain is built from TRBV5-6 and TRBJ1-6, with unresolved D. V lost 2 bases and J lost 5, with 11 bases in between. The CDR3 has 15 amino acids. Germline CDR1 is SGHDT and CDR2 is YYEEEE. CDR3 region: CASSFGSPDNSPLHF. CDR3 DNA: TGTGCCAGCAGCTTCGGGAGCCCCGATAATTCACCCCTCCACTTT.

In DNA form, the CDR3 reads TGTGCCAGCAGCCAAGTGGACGGCAGGGAAAGCTCCTACGAGCAGTACTTC. This sequence encodes CASSQVDGRESSYEQYF. This chain joins TRBV4-2 and TRBJ2-7; weak D call: TRBD1 (5 bases). The CDR3 runs 17 residues. The V gene's germline CDR1 is LGHNA and CDR2 YNFKEQ. V dropped 1 base and J dropped 0 bases, with 16 bases sitting between them.

The chain combines TRBV5-4 with TRBJ2-7; 9 nucleotides align to TRBD2. Germline V gene lookup returns CDR1 SGHNT and CDR2 YYREEE (reference sequence). V shed 0 bases and J 5 bases; nucleotides not matched to a gene: 3. CDR3 length: 14 amino acids. CDR3 loop: CASSLAGLANEQYF. DNA for the CDR3: TGTGCCAGCAGCTTGGCAGGACTAGCGAACGAGCAGTACTTC.

This sequence joins TRBV7-2 and TRBJ1-5; TRBD1 matches 10 bases. The CDR3 spans 16 residues. Germline CDR1 is SGHTA and CDR2 is FQGNSA. J gave up 2 bases and V 5 bases, and 6 bases lay outside the gene matches. CDR3 sequence: CASSHQGTGGNQPQHF. The DNA of the CDR3 is TGTGCCAGCAGCCACCAGGGGACAGGGGGCAATCAGCCCCAGCATTTT.

The CDR3 reads CASSPATGVSNQPQHF. The CDR3 DNA sequence: TGTGCCAGCTCACCCGCCACAGGGGTAAGCAATCAGCCCCAGCATTTT. This chain links TRBV18 with TRBJ1-5, with TRBD1 matching 7 bases. Losses at the gene ends were 3 bases for V and 1 base for J; bases not matched to a gene: 6. Germline CDR1 reads KGHSH; CDR2 reads LQKENI. This CDR3 has 16 amino acids.

This sequence joins TRBV18 and TRBJ2-7, with TRBD1 identical over 8 bases. The CDR3 spans 15 residues. Per the germline V gene, CDR1 is KGHSH and CDR2 is LQKENI. V shed 0 bases, J shed 3 bases, and the junction held 4 bases outside the gene matches. For the CDR3, the DNA is TGTGCCAGCTCACCACCGGGACAGGTGATCTACGAGCAGTACTTC. It yields the protein CASSPPGQVIYEQYF.

V gene TRBV6-2 or TRBV6-3 combines with J gene TRBJ2-1; D may be TRBD2 (5 bases). The V gene lost 6 bases and the J gene lost 3 bases, with 6 bases spanning the gap. Germline V lookup: CDR1 MNHEY, CDR2 SVGEGT. CDR3 length equals 12 residues. CDR3 loop: CASSRDYNEQFF. CDR3 nucleotides: TGTGCCAGCAGCCGGGACTACAATGAGCAGTTCTTC.

The chain joins TRBV27 to TRBJ1-2; no clear D. Between the trimmed V and J ends, which lost 4 bases and 1 base, there was a span of 4 bases. This CDR3 region has 12 residues. Germline loops: CDR1 MNHEY, CDR2 SMNVEV (reference sequence). CDR3 DNA: TGTGCCAGCAGTTCAAATAACTATGGCTACACCTTC. Its translation is CASSSNNYGYTF.

This clone was counted a single time. The genes are TRBV28 and TRBJ1-1; D might be TRBD1 (5 bases). In germline, CDR1 is MDHEN, CDR2 SYDVKM. The CDR3 is 15 residues long. With 3 bases removed from V and 6 bases from J, the gap between germline ends came to 17 bases. The CDR3 is CASSLGGSGHAEAFF. Written as DNA, the CDR3 is TGTGCCAGCAGTTTGGGCGGTTCGGGGCACGCTGAAGCTTTCTTT.

CDR3 residues: CASSLRGPGETQYF. DNA for the CDR3: TGTGCCAGCAGCTTAAGGGGACCGGGGGAGACCCAGTACTTC. The chain couples TRBV7-8 to TRBJ2-5; TRBD1 or TRBD2 may be the D gene (5 bases each). Germline loops: CDR1 SGHVS, CDR2 FQNEAQ. The ends were cut back, 2 bases at V and 5 bases at J, with 12 bases in the middle. This CDR3 is built from 14 residues.

In this sample, this clone turned up once. This chain uses TRBV7-2 with TRBJ1-3; 10 bases fit TRBD1. The CDR3 is made up of 16 amino acids. Unmatched junction bases numbered 15, after V lost 4 bases and J lost 12 bases. CDR1 SGHTA and CDR2 FQGNSA come from the germline V gene. For the CDR3, the DNA is TGTGCCAGCAGCTCGTATCCGGGACAGGGGCTCACGGGCATATATTTT. Translating gives CASSSYPGQGLTGIYF.

The chain combines TRBV7-9 with TRBJ1-6; D is perhaps TRBD1 (5 bases). Germline values: CDR1 SEHNR, CDR2 FQNEAQ (reference sequence). V lost 5 bases to trimming and J lost 13 bases, with 12 bases between them. The CDR3 has 12 residues. The CDR3: CASSTVGDPLHF. The CDR3 DNA reads as TGTGCCAGCAGCACAGTCGGGGACCCCCTCCACTTT.

V usage is TRBV4-3 and J usage is TRBJ1-2; D is uncertain. V was trimmed by 0 bases and J by 4 bases, leaving 6 bases between them. Per the germline V gene, CDR1 is LGHNA and CDR2 is YSLEER. The CDR3 has 13 residues. This CDR3 reads CASSQDYSYGYTF. The CDR3 DNA follows: TGCGCCAGCAGCCAAGATTACAGCTATGGCTACACCTTC.

The sample holds one count of this clone. This chain connects TRBV6-5 to TRBJ1-1; maybe TRBD1 (6 bases). CDR1 is MNHEY and CDR2 is SVGAGI in the germline V gene. V lost 6 bases and J lost 4, with 18 bases in between. This CDR3 has 15 amino acids. The CDR3 region has the DNA TGTGCCAGCAGCAAGTACTTCACAGGGATCACTGAAGCTTTCTTT. Protein sequence: CASSKYFTGITEAFF.

V usage is TRBV4-3 and J usage is TRBJ1-6; D is unresolved. Trimming shortened V by 0 bases and J by 10 bases, and 10 bases separated the two germline ends. The CDR3 length is 14 residues. Per the germline V gene, CDR1 is LGHNA and CDR2 is YSLEER. CDR3 sequence: CASSQDRFGSPLHF. CDR3 coding DNA: TGCGCCAGCAGCCAAGACAGGTTCGGGTCACCCCTCCACTTT.

The chain employs TRBV12-1 and TRBJ2-3; the DNA was not used to check the table's D call, TRBD1. TRBV12-1 is deemed a pseudogene. The CDR3 sequence is 22 residues long. DNA for the CDR3: TGTGCCAGCAGGTACGCTGACCGACAGGGGATTCTTATTCAAGAGGGCACAGATACGCAGTATTTT. Protein product: CASRYADRQGILIQEGTDTQYF.

J is TRBJ1-2 and V is TRBV19, with TRBD1 as a possible D gene (6 bases). The CDR3 has 12 residues. Trimming stripped 8 bases from V and 4 bases from J, with 11 bases between. Germline V lookup: CDR1 LNHDA, CDR2 SQIVND (reference sequence). The CDR3 loop reads CASQQGAYGYTF. CDR3 coding DNA: TGTGCCAGTCAACAGGGAGCCTATGGCTACACCTTC.

V and J are TRBV2 and TRBJ2-2; TRBD1 matches 7 bases. The V segment lost 6 bases and the J segment 4 bases; nucleotides outside the gene matches: 5. The length of the CDR3 is 14 residues. Per the germline V gene, CDR1 is SNHLY and CDR2 is FYNNEI. The DNA for the CDR3 is TGTGCCAGCAGGAGGGACAGAAGCACCGGGGAGCTGTTTTTT. It translates to CASRRDRSTGELFF.

This clone was picked up one time. The rearrangement uses TRBV11-3 and TRBJ2-3; 8 positions match TRBD2. CDR1 is SGHNT, CDR2 YENEEA, per germline. J gave up 0 bases and V 8 bases, and 7 bases lay outside the gene matches. The CDR3 extends over 15 amino acids. CDR3 DNA: TGTGCCAGCCGAGCGGGGGCGACTAGCACAGATACGCAGTATTTT. It yields the protein CASRAGATSTDTQYF.

The chain combines TRBV7-8 with TRBJ2-1; 8 bases are a match to TRBD1. Germline CDR1 is SGHVS and CDR2 is FQNEAQ. This CDR3 has 16 amino acids. V trimming: 5 bases; J trimming: 4 bases; junction bases outside the gene matches: 10. The DNA of the CDR3 is TGTGCCAGCAGCATTCCTACAGGGGGTTCGTACAATGAGCAGTTCTTC. Its translation is CASSIPTGGSYNEQFF.

This clone was picked up one time. CDR3 bases: TGCGCCAGCAGCTTAGGGCAGGACCATTACTCTGGAAACACCATATATTTT. Its protein product is CASSLGQDHYSGNTIYF. The chain joins TRBV5-1 to TRBJ1-3; D call uncertain. CDR1 is SGHRS and CDR2 is YFSETQ in the germline V gene. The CDR3 covers 17 residues. V dropped 2 bases and J dropped 0 bases, with 15 bases sitting between them.

J is TRBJ2-3 and V is TRBV7-9; D remains unclear. Trimming stripped 5 bases from V and 2 bases from J, with 5 bases between. Per germline, CDR1 SEHNR and CDR2 FQNEAQ (reference sequence). The CDR3 is made up of 12 amino acids. CDR3 protein: CASSPDTDTQYF. CDR3 DNA sequence: TGTGCCAGCAGCCCGGACACAGATACGCAGTATTTT.

This clone was detected only once. J is TRBJ2-7 and V is TRBV11-2; D remains ambiguous. This CDR3 is 16 amino acids long. V was pared by 6 bases and J by 2 bases, with 20 bases between. Germline loops: CDR1 SGHAT, CDR2 FQNNGV. The CDR3 spells CASRTWRRNNTYEQYF. The CDR3, as DNA: TGTGCCAGCAGGACCTGGCGCCGGAATAACACCTACGAGCAGTACTTC.

This sequence joins TRBV29-1 and TRBJ2-1; 7 nucleotides line up with TRBD2. This CDR3 spans 17 amino acids. The V and J ends lost 0 bases and 7 bases, in that order; junction bases with no gene match: 15. Germline V lookup: CDR1 SQVTM, CDR2 ANQGSEA. CDR3 in amino acids: CSVEDQGTGTTINEQFF. CDR3 bases: TGCAGCGTTGAAGATCAAGGAACCGGGACTACCATTAATGAGCAGTTCTTC.

The chain links TRBV6-2 or TRBV6-3 to TRBJ2-5, with a weak D call TRBD1 (5 bases). The CDR3 loop spans 16 amino acids. V lost 4 bases to trimming and J lost 3 bases, with 18 bases between them. The V gene's germline CDR1 is MNHEY and CDR2 SVGEGT. For the CDR3, the DNA is TGTGCCAGCAGTTCCTCTTTCCAGGGTCCCAAAGAGACCCAGTACTTC. Its protein is CASSSSFQGPKETQYF.

The rearrangement joins TRBV10-2 to TRBJ1-5; D unresolved. CDR3 length equals 13 residues. Germline V gene lookup returns CDR1 WSHSY and CDR2 SAAADI. With 7 bases removed from V and 5 bases from J, the gap between germline ends came to 12 bases. CDR3 amino acids: CASIDTLYQPQHF. DNA for the CDR3: TGCGCCAGCATCGACACTCTCTATCAGCCCCAGCATTTT.

The chain recombines TRBV5-4 with TRBJ2-3; 9 nucleotides match TRBD2. The V gene end was trimmed by 6 bases and the J gene end by 5 bases; junction bases not matched to a gene: 16. The germline gives CDR1 SGHNT, CDR2 YYREEE (reference sequence). The CDR3 consists of 17 residues. CDR3 bases: TGTGCCAGCAACGACCCCAGCGGGGGGCTCGTGGAAGATACGCAGTATTTT. Its protein product is CASNDPSGGLVEDTQYF.